This T cell receptor beta chain was profiled in a study of T cell responses to AZD1222 COVID-19 vaccine. Germline-derived CDR1 and CDR2 are SEHNR and FQNEAQ (reference sequence). The CDR3 covers 10 residues. Assay: immunoSEQ multiplex PCR; the TCRdb copy retains only in-frame clones and omits some. The sample records 100,000 to 150,000 clones, 70% to 90% being singletons. With regard to this clone: The junction and the germline gene differ at one end; a read error may be behind it.

This receptor was obtained from an adult in good health. The V call is TRBV7-9, the J call TRBJ1-2, with no clear D. Sequencing was performed on peripheral blood, taken on day 0 of AZD1222 vaccination. The CDR3 region has the DNA TGTGCCAGCAGCGTCGGGGTACCCGCCTTC. Its protein is CASSVGVPAF.